This entry lists 3 T cell receptor beta chains sequenced from one sample in a study of Graves' ophthalmopathy and Graves' hyperthyroidism. RNA transcripts provided the template for amplifying TCR beta CDR3 regions. HTBI-primed RT-PCR formed the first round, and a multiplex PCR formed the second. TCRdb redid the calling of the multiplex PCR reads with MiXCR, one entry per CDR3 protein. This table has more than 550,000 distinct CDR3 sequences, 35% to 45% appearing once. Sequences were obtained from peripheral blood. The source is an adult man with Graves' ophthalmopathy.

This clonotype was picked up a small number of times. The chain uses TRBV7-9 and TRBJ1-2; no clear D gene. Per the germline V gene, CDR1 is SEHNR and CDR2 is FQNEAQ (reference sequence). The V gene lost 3 bases and the J gene lost 8 bases, with 4 bases spanning the gap. CDR3 length equals 10 residues. This chain's CDR3 is CASSLAGYTF. The CDR3 DNA follows: TGTGCCAGCAGCTTGGCCGGCTACACCTTC.

The chain couples TRBV7-2 to TRBJ1-1; 7 bases match TRBD1. The ends lost 8 bases at V and 4 bases at J; junction bases unmatched: 10. In germline, CDR1 is SGHTA, CDR2 FQGNSA. The CDR3 is 14 residues long. The DNA for the CDR3 is TGTGCCAGCTCACCCGACAGGGTAAGCACTGAAGCTTTCTTT. It encodes CASSPDRVSTEAFF.

This clonotype was found many times. This chain uses TRBV2 with TRBJ1-2, with D maybe TRBD1 (6 bases). V was shortened by 0 bases and J by 8 bases, with 16 bases between the two germline ends. The CDR3 runs 15 residues. The germline V gene encodes CDR1 SNHLY and CDR2 FYNNEI. In DNA, the CDR3 is TGTGCCAGCAGTGAAGCGCTGGGGACAAGCCGCGGCTACACCTTC. Residues: CASSEALGTSRGYTF.